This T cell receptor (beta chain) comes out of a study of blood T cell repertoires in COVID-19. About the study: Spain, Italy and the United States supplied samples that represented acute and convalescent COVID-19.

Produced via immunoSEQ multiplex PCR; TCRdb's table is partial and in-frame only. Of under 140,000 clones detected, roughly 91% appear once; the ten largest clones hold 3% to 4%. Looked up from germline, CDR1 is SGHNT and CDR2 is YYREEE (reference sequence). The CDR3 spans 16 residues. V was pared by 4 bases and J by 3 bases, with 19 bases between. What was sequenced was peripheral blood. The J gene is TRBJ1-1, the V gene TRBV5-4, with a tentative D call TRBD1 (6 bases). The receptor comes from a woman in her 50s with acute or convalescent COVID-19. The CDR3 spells CASSLLRGPDDTEAFF. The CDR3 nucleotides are TGTGCCAGCAGCCTGCTCAGGGGCCCTGACGACACTGAAGCTTTCTTT. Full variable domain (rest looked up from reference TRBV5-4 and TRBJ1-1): ETGVTQSPTHLIKTRGQQVTLRCSSQSGHNTVSWYQQALGQGPQFIFQYYREEENGRGNFPPRFSGLQFPNYSSELNVNALELDDSALYLCASSLLRGPDDTEAFFGQGTRLTVV.